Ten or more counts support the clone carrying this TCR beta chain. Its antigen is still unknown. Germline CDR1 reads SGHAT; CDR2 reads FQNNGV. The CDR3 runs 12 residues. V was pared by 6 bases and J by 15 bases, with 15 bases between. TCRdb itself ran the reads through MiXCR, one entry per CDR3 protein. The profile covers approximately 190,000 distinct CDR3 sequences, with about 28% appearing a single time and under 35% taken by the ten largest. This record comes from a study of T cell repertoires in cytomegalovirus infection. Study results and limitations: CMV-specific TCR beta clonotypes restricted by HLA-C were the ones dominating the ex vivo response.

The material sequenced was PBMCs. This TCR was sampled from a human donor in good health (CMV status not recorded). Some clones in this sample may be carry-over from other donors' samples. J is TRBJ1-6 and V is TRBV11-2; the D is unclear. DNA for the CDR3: TGTGCCAGCAGTCTTAGGTTGGGCCTCCTCCACTTT. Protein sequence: CASSLRLGLLHF.